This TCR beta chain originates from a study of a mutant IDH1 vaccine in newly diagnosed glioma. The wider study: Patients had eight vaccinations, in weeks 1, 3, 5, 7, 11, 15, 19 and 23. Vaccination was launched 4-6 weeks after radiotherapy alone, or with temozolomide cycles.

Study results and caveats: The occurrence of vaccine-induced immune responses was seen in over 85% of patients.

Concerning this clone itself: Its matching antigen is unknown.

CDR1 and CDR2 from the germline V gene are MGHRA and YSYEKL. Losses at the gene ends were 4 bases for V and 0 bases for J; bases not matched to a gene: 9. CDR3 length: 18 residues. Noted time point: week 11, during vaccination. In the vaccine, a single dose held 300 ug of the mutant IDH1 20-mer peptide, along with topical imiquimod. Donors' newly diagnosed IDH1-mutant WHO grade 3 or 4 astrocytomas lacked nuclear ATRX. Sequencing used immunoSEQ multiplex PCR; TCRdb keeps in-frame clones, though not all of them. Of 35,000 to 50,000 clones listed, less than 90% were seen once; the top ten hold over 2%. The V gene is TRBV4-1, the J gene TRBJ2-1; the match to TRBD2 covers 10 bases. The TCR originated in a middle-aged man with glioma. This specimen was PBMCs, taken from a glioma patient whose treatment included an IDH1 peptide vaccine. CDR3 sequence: CASSLRTSGVYSYNEQFF. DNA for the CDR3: TGCGCCAGCAGCCTCCGGACTAGCGGCGTATACTCCTACAATGAGCAGTTCTTC.